This TCR beta chain was documented in a study of post-analysis software for immune sequencing data. Every TCR beta cDNA library bore unique molecular identifiers. TCRdb fed the PCR reads into MiXCR, producing one record per CDR3 protein. The sample yields about 820,000 distinct CDR3 sequences, roughly 58% seen once. Findings and limits, study-wide: With TRBV5-6, TRBV5-1 and TRBV20-1 included, 4 or 5 TRBV segments were more frequent in patients than in controls.

The CDR3 has 14 amino acids. Germline CDR1 reads DFQATT; CDR2 reads SNEGSKA (reference sequence). Remarks on this clonotype: Its antigen is as yet unknown.

The origin of this receptor is a girl aged 10 to 17 with multiple sclerosis. This chain joins TRBV20-1 and TRBJ2-1; TRBD2 is a possible D gene (6 bases). The sample consisted of blood. The CDR3 DNA reads as TGCAGCCCGGTGCGGGATCTTTCCTACAATGAGCAGTTCTTC. It codes for CSPVRDLSYNEQFF.